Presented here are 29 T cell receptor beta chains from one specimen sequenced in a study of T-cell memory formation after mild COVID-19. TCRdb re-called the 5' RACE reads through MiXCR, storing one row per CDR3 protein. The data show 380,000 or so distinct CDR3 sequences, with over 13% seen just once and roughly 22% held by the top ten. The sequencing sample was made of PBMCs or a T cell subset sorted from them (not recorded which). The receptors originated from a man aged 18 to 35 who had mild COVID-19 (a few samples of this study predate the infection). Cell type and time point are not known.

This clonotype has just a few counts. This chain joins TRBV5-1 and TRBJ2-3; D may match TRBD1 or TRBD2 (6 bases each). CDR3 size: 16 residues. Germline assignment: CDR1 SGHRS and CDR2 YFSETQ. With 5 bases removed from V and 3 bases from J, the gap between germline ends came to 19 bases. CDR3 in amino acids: CASRRPGGAITDTQYF. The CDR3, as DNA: TGCGCCAGCAGGAGACCCGGGGGCGCTATAACAGATACGCAGTATTTT. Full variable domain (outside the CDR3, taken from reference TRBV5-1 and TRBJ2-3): KAGVTQTPRYLIKTRGQQVTLSCSPISGHRSVSWYQQTPGQGLQFLFEYFSETQRNKGNFPGRFSGRQFSNSRSEMNVSTLELGDSALYLCASRRPGGAITDTQYFGPGTRLTVL.

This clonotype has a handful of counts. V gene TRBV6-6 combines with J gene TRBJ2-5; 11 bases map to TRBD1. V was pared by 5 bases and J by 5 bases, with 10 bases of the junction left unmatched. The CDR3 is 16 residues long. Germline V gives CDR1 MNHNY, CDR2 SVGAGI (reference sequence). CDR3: CASSGEGQGAGETQYF. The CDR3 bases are TGTGCCAGCAGTGGTGAAGGACAGGGGGCCGGGGAGACCCAGTACTTC.

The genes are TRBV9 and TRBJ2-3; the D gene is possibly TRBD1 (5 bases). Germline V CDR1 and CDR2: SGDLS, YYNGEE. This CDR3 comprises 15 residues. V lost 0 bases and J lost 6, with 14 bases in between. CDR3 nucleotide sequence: TGTGCCAGCAGCGTAGTCCCAGGGTGGGATGATACGCAGTATTTT. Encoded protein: CASSVVPGWDDTQYF.

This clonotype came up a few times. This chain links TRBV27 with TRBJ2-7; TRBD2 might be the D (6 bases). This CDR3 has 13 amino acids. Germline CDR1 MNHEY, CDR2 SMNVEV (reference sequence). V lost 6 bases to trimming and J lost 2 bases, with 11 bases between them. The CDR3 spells CASRGTSAYEQYF. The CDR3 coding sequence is TGTGCCAGCAGGGGGACTTCCGCCTACGAGCAGTACTTC.

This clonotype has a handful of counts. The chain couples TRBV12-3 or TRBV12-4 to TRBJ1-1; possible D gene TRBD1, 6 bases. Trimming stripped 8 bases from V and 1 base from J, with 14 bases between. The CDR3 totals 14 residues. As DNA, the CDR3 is TGTGCCAGCGGGCCGGGACAACCGAACACTGAAGCTTTCTTT. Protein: CASGPGQPNTEAFF.

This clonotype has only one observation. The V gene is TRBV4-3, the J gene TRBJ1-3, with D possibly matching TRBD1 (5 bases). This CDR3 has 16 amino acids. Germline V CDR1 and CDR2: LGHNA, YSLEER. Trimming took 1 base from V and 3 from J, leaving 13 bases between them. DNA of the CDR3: TGCGCCAGCAGCCAAGCCGGGGCCAGGGTTGGAAACACCATATATTTT. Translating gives CASSQAGARVGNTIYF.

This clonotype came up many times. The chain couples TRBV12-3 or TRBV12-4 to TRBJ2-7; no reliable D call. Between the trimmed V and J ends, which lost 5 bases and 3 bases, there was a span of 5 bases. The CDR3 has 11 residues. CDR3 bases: TGTGCCAGCAGTCGTCGCTACGAGCAGTACTTC. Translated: CASSRRYEQYF.

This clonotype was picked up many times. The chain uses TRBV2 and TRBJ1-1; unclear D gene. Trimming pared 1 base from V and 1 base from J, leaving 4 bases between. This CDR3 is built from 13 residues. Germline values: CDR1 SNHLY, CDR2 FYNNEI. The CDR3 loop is CASSEVENTEAFF. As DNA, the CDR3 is TGTGCCAGCAGTGAAGTCGAGAACACTGAAGCTTTCTTT. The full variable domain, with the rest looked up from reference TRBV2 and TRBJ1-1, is EPEVTQTPSHQVTQMGQEVILRCVPISNHLYFYWYRQILGQKVEFLVSFYNNEISEKSEIFDDQFSVERPDGSNFTLKIRSTKLEDSAMYFCASSEVENTEAFFGQGTRLTVV.

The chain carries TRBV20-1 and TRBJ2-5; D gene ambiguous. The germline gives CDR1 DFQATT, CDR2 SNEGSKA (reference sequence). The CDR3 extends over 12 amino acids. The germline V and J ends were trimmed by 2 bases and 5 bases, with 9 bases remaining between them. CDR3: CSARPPWETQYF. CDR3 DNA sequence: TGCAGTGCTAGACCTCCGTGGGAGACCCAGTACTTC.

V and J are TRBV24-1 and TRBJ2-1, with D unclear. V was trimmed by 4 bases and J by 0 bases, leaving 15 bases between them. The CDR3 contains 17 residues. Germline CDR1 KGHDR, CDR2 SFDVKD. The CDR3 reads CATSESIDPSSYNEQFF. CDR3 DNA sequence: TGTGCCACCAGTGAGTCAATCGACCCGAGCTCCTACAATGAGCAGTTCTTC.

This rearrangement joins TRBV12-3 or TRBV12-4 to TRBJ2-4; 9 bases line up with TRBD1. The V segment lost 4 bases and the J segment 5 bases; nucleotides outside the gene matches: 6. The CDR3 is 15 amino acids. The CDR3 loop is CASSWRQGDENIQYF. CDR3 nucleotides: TGTGCCAGCAGTTGGAGACAGGGGGACGAAAACATTCAGTACTTC.

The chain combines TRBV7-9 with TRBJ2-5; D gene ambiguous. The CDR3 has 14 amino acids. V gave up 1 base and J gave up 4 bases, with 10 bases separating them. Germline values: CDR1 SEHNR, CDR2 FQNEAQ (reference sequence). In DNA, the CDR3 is TGTGCCAGCAGCTTAGTCGGAATTGCAGAGACCCAGTACTTC. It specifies CASSLVGIAETQYF.

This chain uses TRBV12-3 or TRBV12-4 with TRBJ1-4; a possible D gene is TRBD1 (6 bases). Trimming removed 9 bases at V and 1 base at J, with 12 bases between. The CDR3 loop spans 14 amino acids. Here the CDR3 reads CASLQGLTNEKLFF. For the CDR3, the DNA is TGTGCCAGTCTGCAGGGGTTAACTAATGAAAAACTGTTTTTT.

In DNA form, the CDR3 reads TGTGCCAGCAGCAACCCCCAGGATACGCAGTATTTT. Residues: CASSNPQDTQYF. This sequence joins TRBV7-2 and TRBJ2-3; no clear D gene. The CDR3 is 12 residues long. The V gene lost 5 bases and the J gene lost 6 bases, with 9 bases spanning the gap. CDR1 SGHTA and CDR2 FQGNSA come from the germline V gene.

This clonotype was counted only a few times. CDR3 nucleotides: TGTGCCAGCAGCTCAGACCAGGGAGGCATTCAGTACTTC. This encodes CASSSDQGGIQYF. The gene calls are TRBV7-2 and TRBJ2-4; possible D gene TRBD2, 6 bases. Germline V lookup: CDR1 SGHTA, CDR2 FQGNSA. The V end lost 4 bases, the J end lost 9 bases, and 13 bases lay between the germline ends. The CDR3 totals 13 residues.

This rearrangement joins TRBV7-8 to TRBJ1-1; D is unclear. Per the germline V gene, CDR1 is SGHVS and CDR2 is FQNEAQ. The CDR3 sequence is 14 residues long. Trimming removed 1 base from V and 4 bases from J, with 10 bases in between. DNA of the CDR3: TGTGCCAGCAGCTTAGGTCAGAGAACCACTGAAGCTTTCTTT. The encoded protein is CASSLGQRTTEAFF.

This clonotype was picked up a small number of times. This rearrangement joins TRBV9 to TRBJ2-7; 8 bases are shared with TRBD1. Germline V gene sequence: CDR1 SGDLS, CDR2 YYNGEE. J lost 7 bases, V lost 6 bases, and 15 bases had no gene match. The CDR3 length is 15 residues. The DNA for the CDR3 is TGTGCCAGCACCACCCCCCCGGGACAGGTAAAAGAGCAGTACGTC. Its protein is CASTTPPGQVKEQYV.

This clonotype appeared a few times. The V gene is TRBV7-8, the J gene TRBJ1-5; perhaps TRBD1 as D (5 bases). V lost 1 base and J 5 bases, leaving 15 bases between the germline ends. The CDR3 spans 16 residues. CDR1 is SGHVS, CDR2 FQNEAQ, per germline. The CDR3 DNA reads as TGTGCCAGCAGCTTAGAGGGGTGGGCCGTTGATCAGCCCCAGCATTTT. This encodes CASSLEGWAVDQPQHF.

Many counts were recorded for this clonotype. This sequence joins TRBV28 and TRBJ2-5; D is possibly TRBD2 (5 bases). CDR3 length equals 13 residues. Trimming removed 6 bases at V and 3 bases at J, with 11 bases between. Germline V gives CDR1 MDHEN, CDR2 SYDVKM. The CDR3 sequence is CASRARREETQYF. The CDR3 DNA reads TGTGCCAGCAGGGCAAGGCGGGAAGAGACCCAGTACTTC.

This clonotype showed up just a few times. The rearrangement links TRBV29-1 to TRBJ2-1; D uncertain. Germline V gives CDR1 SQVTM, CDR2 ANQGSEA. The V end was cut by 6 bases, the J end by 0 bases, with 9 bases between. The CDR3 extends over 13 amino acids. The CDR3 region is CSVISYSYNEQFF. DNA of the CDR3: TGCAGCGTAATTAGTTACTCCTACAATGAGCAGTTCTTC.

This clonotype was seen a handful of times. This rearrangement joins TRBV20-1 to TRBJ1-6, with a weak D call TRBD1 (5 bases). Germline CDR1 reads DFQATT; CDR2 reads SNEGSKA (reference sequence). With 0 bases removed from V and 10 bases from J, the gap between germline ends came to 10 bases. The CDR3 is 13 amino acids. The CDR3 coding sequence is TGCAGTGCTAGAGACCCGGACATATCACCCCTCCACTTT. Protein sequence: CSARDPDISPLHF.

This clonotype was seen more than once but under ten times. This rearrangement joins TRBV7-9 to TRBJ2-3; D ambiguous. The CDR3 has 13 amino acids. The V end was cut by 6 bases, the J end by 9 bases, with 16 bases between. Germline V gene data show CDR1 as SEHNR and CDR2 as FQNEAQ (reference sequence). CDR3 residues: CASRYPDRSTQYF. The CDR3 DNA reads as TGTGCCAGCAGATACCCGGACCGGTCAACGCAGTATTTT.

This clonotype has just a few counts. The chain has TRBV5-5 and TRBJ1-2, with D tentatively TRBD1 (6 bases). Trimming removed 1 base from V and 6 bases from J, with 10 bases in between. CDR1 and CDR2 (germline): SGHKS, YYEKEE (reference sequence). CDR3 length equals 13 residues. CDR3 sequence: CASSLLGADGYTF. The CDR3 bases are TGTGCCAGCAGCTTGCTGGGGGCGGATGGCTACACCTTC.

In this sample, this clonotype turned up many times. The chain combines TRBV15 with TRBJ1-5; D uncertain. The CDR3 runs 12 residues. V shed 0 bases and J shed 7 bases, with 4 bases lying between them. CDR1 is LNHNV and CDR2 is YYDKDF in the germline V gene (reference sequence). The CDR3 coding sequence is TGTGCCACCAGCAGAGACACACAGCCCCAGCATTTT. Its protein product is CATSRDTQPQHF.

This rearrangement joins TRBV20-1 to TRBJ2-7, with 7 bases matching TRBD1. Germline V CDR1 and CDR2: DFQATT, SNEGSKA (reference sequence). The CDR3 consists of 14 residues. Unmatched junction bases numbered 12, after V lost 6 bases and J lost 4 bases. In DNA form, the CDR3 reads TGCAGTGCGGTCCCCACAGGGGAATCGTACGAGCAGTACGTC. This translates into CSAVPTGESYEQYV.

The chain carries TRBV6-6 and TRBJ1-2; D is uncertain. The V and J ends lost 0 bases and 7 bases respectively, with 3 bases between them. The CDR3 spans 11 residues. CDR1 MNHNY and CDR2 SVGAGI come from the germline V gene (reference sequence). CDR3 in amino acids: CASSYSVGYTF. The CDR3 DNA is TGTGCCAGCAGTTACTCAGTTGGCTACACCTTC.

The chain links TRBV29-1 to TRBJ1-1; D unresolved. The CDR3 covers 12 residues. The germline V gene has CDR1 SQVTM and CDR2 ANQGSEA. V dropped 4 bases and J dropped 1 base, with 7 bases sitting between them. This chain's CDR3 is CSVVEGNTEAFF. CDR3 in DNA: TGCAGCGTTGTGGAGGGGAACACTGAAGCTTTCTTT.

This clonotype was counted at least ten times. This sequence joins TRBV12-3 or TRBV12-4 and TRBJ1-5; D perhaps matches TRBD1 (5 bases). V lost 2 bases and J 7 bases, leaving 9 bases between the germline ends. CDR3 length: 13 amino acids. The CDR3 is CASSLRGGQPQHF. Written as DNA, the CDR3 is TGTGCCAGCAGTTTAAGGGGTGGGCAGCCCCAGCATTTT.

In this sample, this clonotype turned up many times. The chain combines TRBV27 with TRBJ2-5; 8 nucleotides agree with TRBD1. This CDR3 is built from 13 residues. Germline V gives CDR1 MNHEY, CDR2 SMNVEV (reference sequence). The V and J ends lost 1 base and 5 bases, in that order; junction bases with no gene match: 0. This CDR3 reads CASSLWDRETQYF. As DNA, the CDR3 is TGTGCCAGCAGTTTATGGGACAGGGAGACCCAGTACTTC.